A single sample is the source of the 28 T cell receptor beta chains below, sequenced in a study of blood T cell repertoires in COVID-19. The method was immunoSEQ multiplex PCR; TCRdb's version includes in-frame clones alone and lacks a portion of them. The table shows about 140,000 clones, with 87% occurring only once. Sequences were obtained from peripheral blood. These receptors all come from a woman aged 40 to 55 with acute or convalescent COVID-19.

V usage is TRBV19 and J usage is TRBJ2-7; 9 bases fit TRBD2. The CDR3 spans 15 residues. CDR1 and CDR2 from the germline V gene are LNHDA and SQIVND (reference sequence). The V segment lost 3 bases and the J segment 3 bases; nucleotides outside the gene matches: 6. DNA for the CDR3: TGTGCCAGTAGTATTTCTAGCGGGGCGCTCTACGAGCAGTACTTC. Residues: CASSISSGALYEQYF.

The chain employs TRBV2 and TRBJ2-1, with 9 bases identical to TRBD2. Germline trimming cut 5 bases from V and 9 bases from J; bases unmatched to any gene: 8. Germline V gene lookup returns CDR1 SNHLY and CDR2 FYNNEI. This CDR3 region has 14 residues. The CDR3 loop is CASSLPVSGGEQFF. CDR3 DNA sequence: TGTGCCAGCAGTTTGCCCGTTAGCGGGGGTGAGCAGTTCTTC.

The chain joins TRBV5-1 to TRBJ2-1; 7 bases are a match to TRBD2. This CDR3 comprises 14 residues. The J segment lost 3 bases and the V segment lost 4 bases, leaving 4 bases of the junction unmatched. The germline V gene has CDR1 SGHRS and CDR2 YFSETQ. The CDR3 spells CASSLLADYNEQFF. DNA for the CDR3: TGCGCCAGCAGCCTTCTAGCGGACTACAATGAGCAGTTCTTC.

This clone was counted a few times. This chain links TRBV4-3 with TRBJ1-2, with no clear D. This CDR3 comprises 15 residues. V gave up 0 bases and J gave up 2 bases, with 10 bases separating them. Germline V gene sequence: CDR1 LGHNA, CDR2 YSLEER. CDR3 loop: CASSQDYLVNYGYTF. CDR3 in DNA: TGCGCCAGCAGCCAAGACTACTTGGTCAACTATGGCTACACCTTC.

CDR3 sequence reads: CASSFGWSYEQYF. The CDR3 DNA reads as TGTGCCAGCAGTTTCGGTTGGTCCTACGAGCAGTACTTC. The rearrangement joins TRBV12-3 or TRBV12-4 to TRBJ2-7, with unresolved D. CDR3 size: 13 residues. V lost 3 bases to trimming and J lost 1 base, with 7 bases between them.

The J gene is TRBJ1-6, the V gene TRBV19, with D hard to call. Trimming left V 3 bases short and J 0 bases short, with 12 bases between. Germline CDR1 and CDR2: LNHDA and SQIVND (reference sequence). The CDR3 consists of 17 residues. The CDR3 DNA reads as TGTGCCAGTAGTATGCCTCGGAGCAACTCCTATAATTCACCCCTCCACTTT. Translation: CASSMPRSNSYNSPLHF.

The V gene is TRBV5-4, the J gene TRBJ2-7, with no clear D. From germline, CDR1 is SGHNT and CDR2 YYREEE (reference sequence). V lost 4 bases and J lost 3, with 14 bases in between. The CDR3 is 14 residues long. The CDR3 DNA follows: TGTGCCAGCAGCCCTAGAGGTGCAAACTACGAGCAGTACTTC. Protein: CASSPRGANYEQYF.

The chain combines TRBV5-1 with TRBJ2-7; 12 bases are a match to TRBD2. In germline, CDR1 is SGHRS, CDR2 YFSETQ. The CDR3 is 15 amino acids. With 1 base clipped from V and 9 bases from J, the junction kept 8 bases outside the gene matches. The CDR3 protein is CASSLLAGGPEVQYF. The DNA of the CDR3 is TGCGCCAGCAGCTTGCTAGCGGGAGGGCCCGAAGTGCAGTACTTC.

The rearrangement links TRBV28 to TRBJ2-4; weak D call: TRBD1 (6 bases). Trimming stripped 4 bases from V and 7 bases from J, with 17 bases between. CDR3 length equals 15 residues. From germline, CDR1 is MDHEN and CDR2 SYDVKM. This chain's CDR3 is CASSSEWGRGNIQYF. CDR3 nucleotides: TGTGCCAGCAGTTCGGAATGGGGGCGCGGGAACATTCAGTACTTC.

CDR3 region: CASSLVRTEAFF. The CDR3 region has the DNA TGCGCCAGCAGCTTGGTTCGCACTGAAGCTTTCTTT. The chain is built from TRBV5-1 and TRBJ1-1, with D unresolved. V was cut by 0 bases and J by 4 bases, with 4 bases left in between. Germline lookup yields CDR1 SGHRS and CDR2 YFSETQ. The CDR3 has 12 amino acids.

The gene calls are TRBV19 and TRBJ1-5; D is uncertain. The CDR3 has 13 amino acids. V lost 3 bases, J lost 6 bases, and 9 bases lay in between. CDR1 and CDR2 (germline): LNHDA, SQIVND (reference sequence). CDR3 nucleotides: TGTGCCAGTAGTATTGGCCTAGGTCAGCCCCAGCATTTT. Amino acid sequence: CASSIGLGQPQHF.

The chain links TRBV5-4 to TRBJ2-7, with TRBD1 matching over 7 bases. J gave up 5 bases and V 4 bases, and 6 bases lay outside the gene matches. The CDR3 has 13 residues. Per germline, CDR1 SGHNT and CDR2 YYREEE (reference sequence). The CDR3 loop is CASSKQGWDEQYF. Written as DNA, the CDR3 is TGTGCCAGCAGCAAACAGGGGTGGGACGAGCAGTACTTC.

This clone has more than one count but fewer than ten. The genes are TRBV19 and TRBJ2-2; 11 bases agree with TRBD2. V lost 3 bases to trimming and J lost 6 bases; unmatched junction nucleotides: 9. This CDR3 spans 17 amino acids. Germline V CDR1 and CDR2: LNHDA, SQIVND (reference sequence). This CDR3 is CASSMDSGRASAGELFF. The CDR3 region has the DNA TGTGCCAGTAGTATGGATAGCGGGAGGGCCTCCGCCGGGGAGCTGTTTTTT.

The chain combines TRBV7-9 with TRBJ1-1; 9 nucleotides line up with TRBD1. J was trimmed by 1 base and V by 11 bases; bases with no gene match: 8. This CDR3 region has 14 residues. Looked up from germline, CDR1 is SEHNR and CDR2 is FQNEAQ (reference sequence). In DNA form, the CDR3 reads TGTGCCCCCTCAAGGACAGGGGCGAACACTGAAGCTTTCTTT. It encodes CAPSRTGANTEAFF.

The chain couples TRBV4-1 to TRBJ2-2, with D maybe TRBD1 (6 bases). CDR3 size: 16 residues. Trimming left V 2 bases short and J 0 bases short, with 10 bases between. Germline V lookup: CDR1 MGHRA, CDR2 YSYEKL. The CDR3 DNA reads as TGCGCCAGCAGCCAAATCAAGGGGGCGAACACCGGGGAGCTGTTTTTT. As protein: CASSQIKGANTGELFF.

The CDR3 nucleotides read TGTGCCAGCAGCTTCAAGAACACCGGGGAGCTGTTTTTT. It is translated as CASSFKNTGELFF. The chain uses TRBV11-2 and TRBJ2-2; D ambiguous. The germline CDR1 and CDR2 sequences are SGHAT and FQNNGV. Trimming pared 3 bases from V and 1 base from J, leaving 3 bases between. The CDR3 loop spans 13 amino acids.

This chain joins TRBV7-2 and TRBJ1-4; 10 nucleotides agree with TRBD1. This CDR3 region has 15 residues. V shed 6 bases, J shed 2 bases, and the junction held 3 bases outside the gene matches. Per germline, CDR1 SGHTA and CDR2 FQGNSA. CDR3: CASRTGGRTNEKLFF. DNA of the CDR3: TGTGCCAGCAGGACAGGGGGCCGGACTAATGAAAAACTGTTTTTT.

The chain links TRBV10-3 to TRBJ1-2; tentatively, D is TRBD1 (6 bases). The CDR3 sequence is 14 residues long. The V and J ends lost 6 bases and 4 bases respectively, with 15 bases between them. Germline V CDR1 and CDR2: ENHRY, SYGVKD. In DNA, the CDR3 is TGTGCCATCAGCCGGGACACTACCCGCTATGGCTACACCTTC. Translated: CAISRDTTRYGYTF.

The chain joins TRBV28 to TRBJ1-1, with D unclear. Trimming removed 6 bases at V and 3 bases at J, with 11 bases between. This CDR3 spans 13 amino acids. Germline lookup yields CDR1 MDHEN and CDR2 SYDVKM. The CDR3 reads CASRSMGDTEAFF. DNA of the CDR3: TGTGCCAGCAGGTCGATGGGCGACACTGAAGCTTTCTTT.

V usage is TRBV6-5 and J usage is TRBJ2-7; 8 positions agree with TRBD2. This CDR3 is 15 amino acids long. Losses at the gene ends were 4 bases for V and 0 bases for J; bases not matched to a gene: 5. Germline V gene data show CDR1 as MNHEY and CDR2 as SVGAGI. The CDR3 reads CASSLAGLDSYEQYF. The CDR3, as DNA: TGTGCCAGCAGTTTAGCGGGACTTGACTCCTACGAGCAGTACTTC.

This chain connects TRBV10-3 to TRBJ2-2, with 9 bases lining up with TRBD2. Germline CDR1 reads ENHRY; CDR2 reads SYGVKD. Unmatched junction bases numbered 8, after V lost 10 bases and J lost 5 bases. The CDR3 extends over 14 amino acids. The CDR3 region has the DNA TGTGCCAGCCATAGCGGGAGTAGGACCGGGGAGCTGTTTTTT. It encodes CASHSGSRTGELFF.

This clone appeared a single time. The rearrangement uses TRBV4-3 and TRBJ2-7; 8 bases are a match to TRBD2. V gave up 3 bases and J gave up 5 bases; unmatched junction bases: 9. CDR1 and CDR2 from the germline V gene are LGHNA and YSLEER. This CDR3 is 15 amino acids long. In nucleotides, the CDR3 is TGCGCCAGCAGCCAGGTATTCGGGGGGGCCGACGAGCAGTACTTC. It is translated as CASSQVFGGADEQYF.

The chain is built from TRBV12-5 and TRBJ2-3, with 7 bases matching TRBD1. The trim removed 5 bases at V and 0 bases at J, leaving 5 bases unmatched. The CDR3 is 15 amino acids. The germline gives CDR1 LGHNT, CDR2 FRNRAP. CDR3 loop: CASGPGTVSTDTQYF. The CDR3, as DNA: TGTGCTAGTGGTCCCGGGACAGTTAGCACAGATACGCAGTATTTT.

The rearrangement joins TRBV19 to TRBJ1-1; D remains ambiguous. Per germline, CDR1 LNHDA and CDR2 SQIVND (reference sequence). With 5 bases removed from V and 1 base from J, the gap between germline ends came to 17 bases. The CDR3 spans 16 residues. The CDR3 here is CASSGRVDWPNTEAFF. CDR3 DNA: TGTGCCAGTAGTGGCCGGGTCGACTGGCCGAACACTGAAGCTTTCTTT.

J is TRBJ2-3 and V is TRBV14; D might be TRBD1 (6 bases). CDR1 and CDR2 from the germline V gene are SGHDN and FVKESK. The CDR3 loop spans 17 amino acids. Trimming left V 5 bases short and J 4 bases short, with 22 bases between. CDR3 region: CASSTRATGDGADTQYF. CDR3 coding DNA: TGTGCCAGCAGCACCCGAGCGACAGGTGATGGGGCAGATACGCAGTATTTT.

The CDR3 DNA reads TGTGCCAGCAGCTTAGTCCGGGGGGGGAACTATGGCTACACCTTC. Protein product: CASSLVRGGNYGYTF. This chain connects TRBV7-6 to TRBJ1-2; maybe TRBD1 (5 bases). The V end lost 1 base, the J end lost 2 bases, and 11 bases lay between the germline ends. Germline assignment: CDR1 SGHVS and CDR2 FNYEAQ. This CDR3 spans 15 amino acids.

CDR3 in amino acids: CASSFDRQREQYF. The DNA of the CDR3 is TGTGCCAGCAGCTTTGACAGACAACGCGAGCAGTACTTC. The chain uses TRBV7-2 and TRBJ2-7; D is possibly TRBD1 (5 bases). Germline V gene sequence: CDR1 SGHTA, CDR2 FQGNSA. Trimming left V 3 bases short and J 6 bases short, with 12 bases between. The CDR3 consists of 13 residues.

The chain is built from TRBV30 and TRBJ1-4, with 8 bases aligning to TRBD1. The CDR3 has 14 residues. Germline CDR1 and CDR2: GTSNPN and SVGIG (reference sequence). V was clipped by 4 bases and J by 6 bases; unmatched bases: 7. DNA of the CDR3: TGTGCCTGGACAGGGGGCCTCCCTCATGAAAAACTGTTTTTT. Translation gives CAWTGGLPHEKLFF.